Each of the 18 T cell receptor beta chains below was sequenced from the same sample in a study of regulatory T cells in long-lasting Graves disease. Time point here: newly diagnosed GD, antithyroid drugs for less than 3 months. Researchers made the TCR library from RNA that was extracted from PBMCs. Arm-PCR with iRepertoire HTBI primers amplified the CDR3 regions for these TCR beta libraries. Each CDR3 protein gets one entry after TCRdb re-called the multiplex PCR reads with MiXCR. This sample carries 400,000 to 500,000 distinct CDR3 sequences, over 14% of them seen once, and the ten largest clones take about 7.8%. This sample also belongs to another study, concerning T cells in Graves' hyperthyroidism and ophthalmopathy.

The material sequenced was peripheral blood mononuclear cells (PBMCs), taken at new diagnosis, from a patient treated with antithyroid drugs. The source of these receptors is a woman in her forties with Graves disease.

The J gene is TRBJ2-3, the V gene TRBV6-2 or TRBV6-3; D possibly corresponds to TRBD2 (6 bases). Germline V lookup: CDR1 MNHEY, CDR2 SVGEGT. V dropped 0 bases and J dropped 4 bases, with 11 bases sitting between them. The CDR3 contains 15 residues. The CDR3 DNA reads TGTGCCAGCAGTTACTCGACTAGTTCCCCAGATACGCAGTATTTT. Amino acids: CASSYSTSSPDTQYF.

The chain has TRBV20-1 and TRBJ1-2; no firm D call. The CDR3 runs 16 residues. V lost 1 base, J lost 0 bases, and 15 bases lay in between. Germline V gene data show CDR1 as DFQATT and CDR2 as SNEGSKA (reference sequence). The CDR3 here is CSARAPSGSANYGYTF. CDR3 DNA: TGCAGTGCTAGAGCCCCGAGCGGTTCCGCTAACTATGGCTACACCTTC.

This clonotype was detected many times. This chain links TRBV20-1 with TRBJ2-6; D remains ambiguous. V gave up 5 bases and J gave up 1 base, with 9 bases separating them. Germline CDR1 reads DFQATT; CDR2 reads SNEGSKA (reference sequence). There are 14 residues in the CDR3. CDR3: CSAPIQSGANVLTF. DNA for the CDR3: TGCAGTGCTCCTATACAGTCTGGGGCCAACGTCCTGACTTTC.

This clonotype occurred many times. The V gene is TRBV15, the J gene TRBJ2-2; D is unclear. The ends were cut back, 0 bases at V and 7 bases at J, with 18 bases in the middle. CDR3 length: 17 residues. Germline V gene lookup returns CDR1 LNHNV and CDR2 YYDKDF (reference sequence). The DNA of the CDR3 is TGTGCCACCAGCAGAGACCATATGCTATCGGAAAACGGGGAGCTGTTTTTT. It translates to CATSRDHMLSENGELFF. Combining the CDR3 with reference TRBV15 and TRBJ2-2 gives the whole variable domain DAMVIQNPRYQVTQFGKPVTLSCSQTLNHNVMYWYQQKSSQAPKLLFHYYDKDFNNEADTPDNFQSRRPNTSFCFLDIRSPGLGDTAMYLCATSRDHMLSENGELFFGEGSRLTVL.

This clonotype was seen ten or more times. This rearrangement joins TRBV28 to TRBJ1-4, with 7 bases fitting TRBD1. The germline CDR1 and CDR2 sequences are MDHEN and SYDVKM. The CDR3 has 15 residues. Trimming removed 1 base from V and 5 bases from J; junction bases left unmatched: 4. CDR3 nucleotide sequence: TGTGCCAGCAGTTTATTAGGGGGCGAAAATGAAAAACTGTTTTTT. Protein product: CASSLLGGENEKLFF.

This clonotype was seen at least ten times. V and J are TRBV11-3 and TRBJ1-1; D gene unclear. Trimming cost V 5 bases and J 6 bases, with 10 bases left between them. CDR1 is SGHNT, CDR2 YENEEA, per germline. The CDR3 runs 12 residues. The CDR3 coding sequence is TGTGCCAGCAGCCGGCCCGGTGCTGAAGCTTTCTTT. Translated, it gives CASSRPGAEAFF.

The sample holds many counts of this clonotype. J is TRBJ2-1 and V is TRBV11-3; TRBD2 aligns across 7 bases. The CDR3 sequence is 14 residues long. Germline lookup yields CDR1 SGHNT and CDR2 YENEEA. V shed 3 bases and J 6 bases; nucleotides not matched to a gene: 5. The CDR3 sequence is CASSFGRASNEQFF. The CDR3 coding sequence is TGTGCCAGCAGCTTTGGGAGGGCCTCCAATGAGCAGTTCTTC.

This clonotype appeared many times. The chain joins TRBV5-6 to TRBJ1-5, with D possibly TRBD1 on 6 matching bases. The germline V gene encodes CDR1 SGHDT and CDR2 YYEEEE. The V gene lost 1 base and the J gene lost 8 bases, with 16 bases spanning the gap. CDR3 size: 15 residues. CDR3 in amino acids: CASSLRVAGAEPQHF. The CDR3 nucleotides read TGTGCCAGCAGCTTGAGGGTTGCGGGGGCTGAGCCCCAGCATTTT.

This clonotype has just a few counts. J is TRBJ2-7 and V is TRBV19; 9 bases align to TRBD2. The germline V gene encodes CDR1 LNHDA and CDR2 SQIVND (reference sequence). This CDR3 has 15 residues. The V gene end was trimmed by 6 bases and the J gene end by 7 bases; junction bases not matched to a gene: 13. The CDR3 DNA follows: TGTGCCAGTAGGGAGAAACTAGCGGGCCCTATGGAGCAGTACTTC. This sequence encodes CASREKLAGPMEQYF.

A few counts support this clonotype. The V and J genes are TRBV10-3 and TRBJ1-4; 10 nucleotides line up with TRBD1. This CDR3 has 16 residues. V lost 3 bases to trimming and J lost 2 bases; unmatched junction nucleotides: 3. Germline-derived CDR1 and CDR2 are ENHRY and SYGVKD. The CDR3 region has the DNA TGTGCCATCAGTGATGTGGACAGGGGGACTAATGAAAAACTGTTTTTT. As protein: CAISDVDRGTNEKLFF.

This clonotype was detected ten times or more. V gene TRBV10-3 combines with J gene TRBJ2-3; D is uncertain. The CDR3 spans 14 residues. Trimming cost V 4 bases and J 3 bases, with 11 bases left between them. Germline V gene lookup returns CDR1 ENHRY and CDR2 SYGVKD. CDR3 bases: TGTGCCATCAGTGGGATCGGACGAACAGATACGCAGTATTTT. It encodes CAISGIGRTDTQYF.

The V gene is TRBV11-2, the J gene TRBJ2-4; possible D gene TRBD2, 12 bases. The CDR3 sequence is 24 residues long. V was shortened by 0 bases and J by 7 bases, with 40 bases between the two germline ends. CDR1 is SGHAT, CDR2 FQNNGV, per germline. The CDR3 protein is CASSLDHEDRGLAGGDNLPNIQYF. In DNA form, the CDR3 reads TGTGCCAGCAGCTTAGATCACGAGGACAGGGGGCTAGCGGGAGGGGATAATCTCCCGAACATTCAGTACTTC.

As regards this clonotype: A much larger clone differs by one base, so this may be a read error. This rearrangement joins TRBV6-5 to TRBJ2-3; D remains unclear. V was shortened by 2 bases and J by 2 bases, with 14 bases between the two germline ends. CDR3 length: 16 amino acids. CDR1 and CDR2 from the germline V gene are MNHEY and SVGAGI. The CDR3 nucleotides are TGTGCCAGCAGTTACATGGCTAGACCTCCCACAGATACGCAGTATTTT. Its protein is CASSYMARPPTDTQYF.

In its sample, this clonotype was seen once. This rearrangement joins TRBV12-3 or TRBV12-4 to TRBJ2-1; D is perhaps TRBD2 (6 bases). V lost 4 bases, J lost 0 bases, and 16 bases lay in between. This CDR3 has 17 residues. The CDR3, as DNA: TGTGCCAGCAGTTACCCGATTCGGGGGATCTCCTACAATGAGCAGTTCTTC. Its protein product is CASSYPIRGISYNEQFF.

This clonotype was seen only a few times. V and J are TRBV11-3 and TRBJ2-1, with TRBD1 identical over 7 bases. The germline gives CDR1 SGHNT, CDR2 YENEEA. The CDR3 is 14 residues long. Trimming cost V 5 bases and J 6 bases; bases outside gene matches: 7. The CDR3 DNA reads as TGTGCCAGCAGCCCGGGACAGAATACCAATGAGCAGTTCTTC. Protein: CASSPGQNTNEQFF.

As to this clonotype: Since a much larger clone is just one base distant, this may be a read error. The V call is TRBV7-2, the J call TRBJ2-7; D is unclear. CDR1 and CDR2 from the germline V gene are SGHTA and FQGNSA. There are 14 residues in the CDR3. V was trimmed by 1 base and J by 5 bases, leaving 12 bases between them. In DNA form, the CDR3 reads TGTGCCAGCAGCTTAGACGTAGAACTGGACGAGCAGTACGTC. Translating gives CASSLDVELDEQYV.

On this clonotype itself: A read error is possible here, since a much larger clone lies one base away. The rearrangement joins TRBV11-3 to TRBJ2-7; TRBD2 is a possible D gene (6 bases). This CDR3 is 14 amino acids long. From germline, CDR1 is SGHNT and CDR2 YENEEA. The CDR3, as DNA: TGTGCCAGCAGCCCTACACCTAGCGTGTACGAGCTGTACTTC. This codes for CASSPTPSVYELYF.

The rearrangement joins TRBV15 to TRBJ1-5; D is ambiguous. The V and J ends lost 0 bases and 3 bases respectively, with 9 bases between them. The CDR3 has 15 residues. Germline V gene sequence: CDR1 LNHNV, CDR2 YYDKDF (reference sequence). In DNA form, the CDR3 reads TGTGCCACCAGCAGAGATCCAGTCTCCAATCAGCCCCAGCATTTT. Amino acid sequence: CATSRDPVSNQPQHF.